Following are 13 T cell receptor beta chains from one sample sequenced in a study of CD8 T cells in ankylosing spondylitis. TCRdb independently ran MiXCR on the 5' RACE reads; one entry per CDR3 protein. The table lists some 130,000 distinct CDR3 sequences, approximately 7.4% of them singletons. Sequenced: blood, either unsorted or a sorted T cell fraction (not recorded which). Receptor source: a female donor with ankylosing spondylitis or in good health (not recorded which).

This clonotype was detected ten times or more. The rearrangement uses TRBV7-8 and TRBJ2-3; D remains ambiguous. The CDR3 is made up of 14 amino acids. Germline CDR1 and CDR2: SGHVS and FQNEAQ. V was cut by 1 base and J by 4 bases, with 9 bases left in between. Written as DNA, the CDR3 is TGTGCCAGCAGCTTAGTACTCGGCGCAGATACGCAGTATTTT. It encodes CASSLVLGADTQYF.

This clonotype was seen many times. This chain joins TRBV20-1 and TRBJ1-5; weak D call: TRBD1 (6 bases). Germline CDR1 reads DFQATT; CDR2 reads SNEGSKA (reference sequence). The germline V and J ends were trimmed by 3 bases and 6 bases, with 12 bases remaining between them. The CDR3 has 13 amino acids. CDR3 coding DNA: TGCAGTGCTAGTCCAGGGGTGGCTCAGCCCCAGCATTTT. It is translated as CSASPGVAQPQHF.

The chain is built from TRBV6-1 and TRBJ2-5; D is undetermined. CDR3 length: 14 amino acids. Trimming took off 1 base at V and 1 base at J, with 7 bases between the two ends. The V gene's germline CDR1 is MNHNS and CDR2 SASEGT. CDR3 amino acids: CASSEGGSQETQYF. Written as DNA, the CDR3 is TGTGCCAGCAGTGAAGGGGGATCCCAAGAGACCCAGTACTTC.

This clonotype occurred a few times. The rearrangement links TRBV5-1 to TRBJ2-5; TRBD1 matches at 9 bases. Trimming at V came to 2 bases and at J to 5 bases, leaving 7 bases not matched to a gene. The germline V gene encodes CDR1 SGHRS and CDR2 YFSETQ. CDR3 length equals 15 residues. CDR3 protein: CASSFSRDRVETQYF. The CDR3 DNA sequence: TGCGCCAGCAGCTTTTCCCGGGACAGGGTGGAGACCCAGTACTTC.

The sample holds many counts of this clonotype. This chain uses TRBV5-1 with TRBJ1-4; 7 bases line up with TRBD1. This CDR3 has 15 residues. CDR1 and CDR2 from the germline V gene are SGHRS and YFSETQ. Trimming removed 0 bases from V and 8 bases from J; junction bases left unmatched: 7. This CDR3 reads CASSLADRDEEKLFF. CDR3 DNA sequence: TGCGCCAGCAGCTTGGCCGACAGGGATGAAGAAAAACTGTTTTTT.

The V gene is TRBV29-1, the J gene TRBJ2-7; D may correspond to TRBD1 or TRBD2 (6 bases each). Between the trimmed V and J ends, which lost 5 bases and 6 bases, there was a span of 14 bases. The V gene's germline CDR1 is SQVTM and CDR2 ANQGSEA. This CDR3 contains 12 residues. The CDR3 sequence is CSVLSSGAEQYF. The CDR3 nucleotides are TGCAGCGTTCTCAGCTCGGGGGCCGAGCAGTACTTC.

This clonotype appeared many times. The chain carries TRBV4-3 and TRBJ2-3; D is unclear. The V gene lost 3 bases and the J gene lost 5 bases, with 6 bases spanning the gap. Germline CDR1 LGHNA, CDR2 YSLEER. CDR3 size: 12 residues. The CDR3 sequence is CASSQNGDTQYF. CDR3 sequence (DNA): TGCGCCAGCAGCCAGAACGGAGATACGCAGTATTTT.

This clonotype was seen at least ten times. CDR3 DNA sequence: TGTGCCAGCAGCAAACTAGCGGGGGGGAGCACAGATACGCAGTATTTT. Translation gives CASSKLAGGSTDTQYF. The gene calls are TRBV12-3 or TRBV12-4 and TRBJ2-3, with 13 bases fitting TRBD2. The trim removed 6 bases at V and 0 bases at J, leaving 3 bases unmatched. The CDR3 is 16 residues long.

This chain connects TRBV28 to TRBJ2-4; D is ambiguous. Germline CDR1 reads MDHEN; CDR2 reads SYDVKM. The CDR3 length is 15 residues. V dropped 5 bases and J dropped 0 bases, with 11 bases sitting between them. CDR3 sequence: CASSTSGLAKNIQYF. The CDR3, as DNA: TGTGCCAGCAGTACGTCCGGCCTAGCCAAAAACATTCAGTACTTC.

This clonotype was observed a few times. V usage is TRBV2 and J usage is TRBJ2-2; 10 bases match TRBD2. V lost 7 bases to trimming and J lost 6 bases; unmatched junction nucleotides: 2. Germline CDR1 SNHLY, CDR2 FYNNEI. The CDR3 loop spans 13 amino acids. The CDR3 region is CASTGLAAGELFF. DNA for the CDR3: TGTGCCAGCACCGGACTAGCGGCCGGGGAGCTGTTTTTT.

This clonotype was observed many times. The CDR3 nucleotides are TGTGCCAGCAGTCCCCAACCCGCTCCCGGGGAGCTGTTTTTT. It specifies CASSPQPAPGELFF. This chain connects TRBV12-3 or TRBV12-4 to TRBJ2-2, with D hard to call. V was pared by 5 bases and J by 6 bases, with 13 bases between. The CDR3 contains 14 residues.

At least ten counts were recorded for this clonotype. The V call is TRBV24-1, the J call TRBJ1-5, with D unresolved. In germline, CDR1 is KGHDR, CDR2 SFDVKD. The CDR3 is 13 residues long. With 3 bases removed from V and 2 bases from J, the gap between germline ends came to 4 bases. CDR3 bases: TGTGCCACCAGTGATCCGGGCAATCAGCCCCAGCATTTT. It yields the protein CATSDPGNQPQHF.

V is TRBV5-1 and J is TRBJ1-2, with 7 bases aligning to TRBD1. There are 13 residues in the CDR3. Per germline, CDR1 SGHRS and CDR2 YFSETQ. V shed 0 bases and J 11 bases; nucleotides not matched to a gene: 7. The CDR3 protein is CASSLAGTATYTF. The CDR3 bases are TGCGCCAGCAGCTTGGCCGGGACAGCGACGTACACCTTC.